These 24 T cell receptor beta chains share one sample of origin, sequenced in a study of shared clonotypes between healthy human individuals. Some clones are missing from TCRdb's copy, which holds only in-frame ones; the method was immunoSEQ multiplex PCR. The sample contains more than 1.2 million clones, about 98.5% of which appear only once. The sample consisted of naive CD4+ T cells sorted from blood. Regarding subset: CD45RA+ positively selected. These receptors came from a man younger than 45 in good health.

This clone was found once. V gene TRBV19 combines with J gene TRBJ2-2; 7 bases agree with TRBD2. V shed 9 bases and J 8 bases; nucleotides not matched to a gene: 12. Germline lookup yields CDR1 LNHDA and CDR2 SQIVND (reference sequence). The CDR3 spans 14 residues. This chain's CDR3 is CASRAGDRRGELFF. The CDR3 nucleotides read TGTGCCAGCAGGGCGGGGGACCGTCGTGGGGAGCTGTTTTTT.

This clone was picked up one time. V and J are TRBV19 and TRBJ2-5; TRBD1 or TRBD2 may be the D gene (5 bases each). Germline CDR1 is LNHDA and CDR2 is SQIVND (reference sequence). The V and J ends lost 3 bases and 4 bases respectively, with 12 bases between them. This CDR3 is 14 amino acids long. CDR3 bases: TGTGCCAGTAGTATTGGGACCCACGGAGAGACCCAGTACTTC. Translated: CASSIGTHGETQYF.

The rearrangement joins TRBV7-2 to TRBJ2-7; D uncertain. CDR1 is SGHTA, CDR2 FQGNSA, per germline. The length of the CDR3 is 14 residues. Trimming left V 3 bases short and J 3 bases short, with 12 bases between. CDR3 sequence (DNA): TGTGCCAGCAGCTTGCAGAAGGGAAGCTACGAGCAGTACTTC. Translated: CASSLQKGSYEQYF.

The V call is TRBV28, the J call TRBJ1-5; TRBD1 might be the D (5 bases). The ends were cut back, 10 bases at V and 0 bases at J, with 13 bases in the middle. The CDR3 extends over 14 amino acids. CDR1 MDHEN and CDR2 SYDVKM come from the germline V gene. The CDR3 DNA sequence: TGTGCCACCCAAAGGGGAGTTAGCAATCAGCCCCAGCATTTT. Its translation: CATQRGVSNQPQHF.

CDR3 protein: CASSIDQGSYEQYF. CDR3 DNA sequence: TGCGCCAGCAGCATAGATCAGGGGTCCTACGAGCAGTACTTC. This rearrangement joins TRBV5-1 to TRBJ2-7; a weak D match, TRBD1 (6 bases). Trimming left V 4 bases short and J 1 base short, with 12 bases between. CDR3 length: 14 residues. The germline CDR1 and CDR2 sequences are SGHRS and YFSETQ.

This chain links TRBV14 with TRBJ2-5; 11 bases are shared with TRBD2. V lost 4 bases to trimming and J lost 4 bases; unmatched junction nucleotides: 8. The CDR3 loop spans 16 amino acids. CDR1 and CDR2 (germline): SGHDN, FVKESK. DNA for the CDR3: TGTGCCAGCAGCCCTAGCGGGAGGATCCTTGGAGAGACCCAGTACTTC. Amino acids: CASSPSGRILGETQYF.

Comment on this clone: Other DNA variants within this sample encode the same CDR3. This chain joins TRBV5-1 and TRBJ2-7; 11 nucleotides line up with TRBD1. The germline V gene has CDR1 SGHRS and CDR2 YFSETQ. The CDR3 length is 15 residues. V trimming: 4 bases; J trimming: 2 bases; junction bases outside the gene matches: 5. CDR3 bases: TGCGCCAGCAGCGGAGGGACAGGGGGTACCTACGAGCAGTACTTC. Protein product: CASSGGTGGTYEQYF.

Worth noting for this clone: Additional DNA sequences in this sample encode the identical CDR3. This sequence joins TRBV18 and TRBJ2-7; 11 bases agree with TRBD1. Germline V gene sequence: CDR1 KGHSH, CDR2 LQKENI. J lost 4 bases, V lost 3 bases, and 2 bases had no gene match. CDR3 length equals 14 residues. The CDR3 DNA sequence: TGTGCCAGCTCACCCGGACAGGGGGCTTACGAGCAGTACTTC. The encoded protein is CASSPGQGAYEQYF. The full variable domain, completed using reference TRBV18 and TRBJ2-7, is NAGVMQNPRHLVRRRGQEARLRCSPMKGHSHVYWYRQLPEEGLKFMVYLQKENIIDESGMPKERFSAEFPKEGPSILRIQQVVRGDSAAYFCASSPGQGAYEQYFGPGTRLTVT.

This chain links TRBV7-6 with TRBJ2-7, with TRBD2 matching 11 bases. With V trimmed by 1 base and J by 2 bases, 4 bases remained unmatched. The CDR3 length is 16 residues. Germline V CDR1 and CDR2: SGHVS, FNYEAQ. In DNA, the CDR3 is TGTGCCAGCAGCTTAGAGGTACTAGCGGGGGCCTACGAGCAGTACTTC. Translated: CASSLEVLAGAYEQYF.

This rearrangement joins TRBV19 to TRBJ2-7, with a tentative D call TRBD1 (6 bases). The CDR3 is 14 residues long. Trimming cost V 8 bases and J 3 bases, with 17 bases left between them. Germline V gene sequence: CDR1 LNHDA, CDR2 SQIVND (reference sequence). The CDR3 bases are TGTGCCAGTGGTACCCCGGGACACTTCTACGAGCAGTACTTC. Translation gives CASGTPGHFYEQYF.

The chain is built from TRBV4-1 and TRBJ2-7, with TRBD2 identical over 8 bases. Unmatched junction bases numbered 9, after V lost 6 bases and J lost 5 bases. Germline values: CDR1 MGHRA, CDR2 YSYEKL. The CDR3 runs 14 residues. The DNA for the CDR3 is TGCGCCAGCAGGGGGGGACTAGAGAGAGACGAGCAGTACTTC. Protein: CASRGGLERDEQYF.

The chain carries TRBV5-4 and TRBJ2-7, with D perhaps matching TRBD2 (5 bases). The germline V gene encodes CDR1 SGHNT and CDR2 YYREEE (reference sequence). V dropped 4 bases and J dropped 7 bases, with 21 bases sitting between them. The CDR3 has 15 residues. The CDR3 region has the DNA TGTGCCAGCAGCAGTAGCCGACTACCCGAAAGTGAGCAGTACTTC. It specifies CASSSSRLPESEQYF.

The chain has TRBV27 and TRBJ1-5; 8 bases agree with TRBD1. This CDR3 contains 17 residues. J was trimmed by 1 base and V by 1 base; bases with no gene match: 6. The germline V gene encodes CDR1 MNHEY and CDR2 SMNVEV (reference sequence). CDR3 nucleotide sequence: TGTGCCAGCAGTTTATTTTCGACAGGGGAAAGCAATCAGCCCCAGCATTTT. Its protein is CASSLFSTGESNQPQHF.

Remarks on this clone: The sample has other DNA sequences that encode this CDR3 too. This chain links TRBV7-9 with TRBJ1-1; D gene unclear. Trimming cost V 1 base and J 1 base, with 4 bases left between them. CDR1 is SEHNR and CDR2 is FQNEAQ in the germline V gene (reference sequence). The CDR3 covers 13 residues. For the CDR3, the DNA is TGTGCCAGCAGCTTAGAGGCGAACACTGAAGCTTTCTTT. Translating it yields CASSLEANTEAFF.

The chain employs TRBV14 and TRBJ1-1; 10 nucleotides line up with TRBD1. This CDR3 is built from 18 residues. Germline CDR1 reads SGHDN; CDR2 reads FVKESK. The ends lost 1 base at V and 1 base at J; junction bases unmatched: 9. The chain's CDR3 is CASSQVRGTGEWNTEAFF. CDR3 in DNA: TGTGCCAGCAGCCAAGTGAGGGGGACAGGGGAATGGAACACTGAAGCTTTCTTT.

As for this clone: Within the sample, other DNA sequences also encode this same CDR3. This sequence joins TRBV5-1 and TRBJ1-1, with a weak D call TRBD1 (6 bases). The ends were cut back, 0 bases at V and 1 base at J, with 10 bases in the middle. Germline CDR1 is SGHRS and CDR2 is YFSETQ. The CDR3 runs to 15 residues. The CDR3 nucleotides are TGCGCCAGCAGCTTGGTTGGGGGCAGGAACACTGAAGCTTTCTTT. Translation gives CASSLVGGRNTEAFF.

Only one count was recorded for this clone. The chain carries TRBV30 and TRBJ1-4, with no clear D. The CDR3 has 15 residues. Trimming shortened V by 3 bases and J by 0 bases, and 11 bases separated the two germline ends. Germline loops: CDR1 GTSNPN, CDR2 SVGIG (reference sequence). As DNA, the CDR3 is TGTGCCTGGAGCGGTCAGCGGGCAACTAATGAAAAACTGTTTTTT. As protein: CAWSGQRATNEKLFF.

DNA of the CDR3: TGTGCCAGCAGCCCCTTAGCCTCGCGTTCGGGGACCCAGTACTTC. Translation gives CASSPLASRSGTQYF. V gene TRBV5-8 combines with J gene TRBJ2-5; D gene ambiguous. The CDR3 consists of 15 residues. In germline, CDR1 is SGHTS, CDR2 YDEGEE. The germline V and J ends were trimmed by 4 bases and 7 bases, with 20 bases remaining between them.

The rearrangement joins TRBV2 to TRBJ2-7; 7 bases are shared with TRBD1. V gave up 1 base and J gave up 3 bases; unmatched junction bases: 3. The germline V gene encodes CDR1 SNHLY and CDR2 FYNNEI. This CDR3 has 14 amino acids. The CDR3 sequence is CASSEERQGYEQYF. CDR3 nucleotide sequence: TGTGCCAGCAGTGAAGAAAGACAGGGCTACGAGCAGTACTTC.

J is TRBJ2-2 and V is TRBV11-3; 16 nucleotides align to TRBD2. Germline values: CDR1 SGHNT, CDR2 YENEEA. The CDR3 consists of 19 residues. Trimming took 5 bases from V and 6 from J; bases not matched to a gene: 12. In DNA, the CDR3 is TGTGCCAGCAGCCCGAGAGGGGGACTAGCGGGAGGGATCGCCGGGGAGCTGTTTTTT. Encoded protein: CASSPRGGLAGGIAGELFF.

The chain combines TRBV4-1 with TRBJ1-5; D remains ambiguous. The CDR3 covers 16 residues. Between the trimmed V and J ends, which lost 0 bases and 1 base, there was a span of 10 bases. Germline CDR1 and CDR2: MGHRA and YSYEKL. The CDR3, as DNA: TGCGCCAGCAGCCAAGACAGGATGGTAAGCAATCAGCCCCAGCATTTT. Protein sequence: CASSQDRMVSNQPQHF.

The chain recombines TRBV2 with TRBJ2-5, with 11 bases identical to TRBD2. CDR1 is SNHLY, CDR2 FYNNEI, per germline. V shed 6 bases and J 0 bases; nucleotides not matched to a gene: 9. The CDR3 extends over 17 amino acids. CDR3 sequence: CASSDIVLAGDQETQYF. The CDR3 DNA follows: TGTGCCAGCAGCGATATAGTACTAGCGGGAGACCAAGAGACCCAGTACTTC.

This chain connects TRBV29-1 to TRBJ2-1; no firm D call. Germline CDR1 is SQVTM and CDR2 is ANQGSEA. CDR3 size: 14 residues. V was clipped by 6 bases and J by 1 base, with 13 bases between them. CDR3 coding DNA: TGCAGCGTGGGCCCAAGACATTCCTACAATGAGCAGTTCTTC. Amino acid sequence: CSVGPRHSYNEQFF.

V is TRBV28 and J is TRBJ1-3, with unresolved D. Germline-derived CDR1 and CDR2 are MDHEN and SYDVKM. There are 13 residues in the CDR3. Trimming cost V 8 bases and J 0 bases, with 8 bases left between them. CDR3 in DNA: TGTGCCAGCGATCCCAACTCTGGAAACACCATATATTTT. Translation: CASDPNSGNTIYF.